Listed below are T cell receptor beta chains from one sample, sequenced in a study of cytomegalovirus exposure and HLA in healthy donors. Method: immunoSEQ multiplex PCR; TCRdb's copy keeps in-frame clones and lacks some. In total, the table holds 200,000 or so clones. The sample consisted of PBMCs. Source of these receptors: a boy younger than 18 in good health and CMV-seronegative. CDR3s include the opening cysteine and the closing phenylalanine or tryptophan.

V | CDR3
TRBV7-9 | CASSLANLKNSSYNEQFF
TRBV19 | CASTQGQGTQPQHF
TRBV25-1 | CASSPIRDRAADTQYF
TRBV30 | CAWSVGTSDYEQYF
TRBV4-1 | CASSETYEQYF
TRBV4-1 | CASSPTGTGDYEQYF
TRBV5-4 | CASSLGQGAGETQYF
TRBV5-4 | CASSLEKLANTQETQYF
TRBV30 | CAWDEGVGNQPQHF
TRBV19 | CASSILGPTYGYTF
TRBV7-3 | CASSLTSGGYYNEQFF
TRBV7-9 | CASSLGQGNYGYTF
TRBV6-5 | CASSLISDFSYEQYF
TRBV6-1 | CASRLNSNQPQHF
TRBV4-1 | CASSQGRGVTYEQYF
TRBV19 | CASSIVLGTEAFF
TRBV7-9 | CASSPPLAGDKNTGELFF
TRBV10-1 | CASSEGGSQPQHF
TRBV4-1 | CASSQQGLGANVLTF
TRBV21-1 | CASSKRAQGTANYGYTF
TRBV9 | CASRGDRYNYGYTF
TRBV11-2 | CASRPVRTGELFF
TRBV28 | CASSSLQGGVETQYF
TRBV11-3 | CASSFSGGSYNEQFF
TRBV7-2 | CASSIGGLFLANYGYTF
TRBV15 | CATSRGVSAYEQYF
TRBV6-5 | CASSSPGEQYF
TRBV21-1 | CASRTRSGNEQFF
TRBV4-1 | CASSPSVTQGLRGGYTF
TRBV4-1 | CASSLWTPPNYGYTF
TRBV10-3 | CAIAWASTDTQYF